These 30 T cell receptor beta chains were sequenced from one sample in a study of T cell repertoires in cytomegalovirus infection. A single record per CDR3 protein comes from TCRdb applying MiXCR to the reads. Of about 530,000 distinct CDR3 sequences listed, approximately 25% were seen once; the top ten hold about 13%. The sample was PBMCs. The receptors were gathered from a human donor in good health (CMV status not recorded). Some clones in this sample may be carry-over from other donors' samples.

This clonotype was counted many times. The rearrangement joins TRBV7-9 to TRBJ2-5; D may be TRBD1 (5 bases). Germline assignment: CDR1 SEHNR and CDR2 FQNEAQ (reference sequence). The CDR3 is 14 amino acids. V lost 5 bases to trimming and J lost 3 bases, with 13 bases between them. The DNA of the CDR3 is TGTGCCAGCAGCCACATTGGCAGGGAAGAGACCCAGTACTTC. This gives the protein CASSHIGREETQYF.

This clonotype was counted many times. The chain employs TRBV7-8 and TRBJ2-7, with 11 bases fitting TRBD1. In germline, CDR1 is SGHVS, CDR2 FQNEAQ. V dropped 5 bases and J dropped 3; count of bases not matched to a gene: 15. The CDR3 extends over 18 amino acids. The CDR3 reads CASSPRGQGVGVVYEQYV. In nucleotides, the CDR3 is TGTGCCAGCAGCCCCAGGGGACAGGGGGTAGGGGTAGTCTACGAGCAGTACGTC.

This clonotype was observed a single time. The chain uses TRBV4-1 and TRBJ1-4; the D gene is possibly TRBD1 (5 bases). This CDR3 contains 17 residues. Germline lookup yields CDR1 MGHRA and CDR2 YSYEKL. Trimming removed 1 base at V and 2 bases at J, with 14 bases between. CDR3 coding DNA: TGCGCCAGCAGCCAAGCCCGGGGGTGGGGGACTAATGAAAAACTGTTTTTT. It is translated as CASSQARGWGTNEKLFF.

This clonotype has a handful of counts. V gene TRBV9 combines with J gene TRBJ2-3, with 9 bases fitting TRBD2. Trimming at V came to 0 bases and at J to 5 bases, leaving 4 bases not matched to a gene. The CDR3 sequence is 15 residues long. CDR1 and CDR2 from the germline V gene are SGDLS and YYNGEE. The CDR3 DNA reads as TGTGCCAGCAGCGTAGGCTTGCGGGAGGGAGATACGCAGTATTTT. Its translation: CASSVGLREGDTQYF.

This sequence joins TRBV12-5 and TRBJ1-4, with a tentative D call TRBD1 (5 bases). Deletions cut 6 bases from V and 4 bases from J, with 15 bases between. The CDR3 loop spans 15 amino acids. Per the germline V gene, CDR1 is LGHNT and CDR2 is FRNRAP. CDR3 in amino acids: CASGLPTVDNEKLFF. In DNA, the CDR3 is TGTGCTAGTGGGCTCCCGACAGTTGATAATGAAAAACTGTTTTTT.

This clonotype was seen ten or more times. The rearrangement uses TRBV7-2 and TRBJ2-1; D is perhaps TRBD1 or TRBD2 (6 bases each). The CDR3 is 14 amino acids. V was shortened by 5 bases and J by 6 bases, with 14 bases between the two germline ends. Germline lookup yields CDR1 SGHTA and CDR2 FQGNSA. The CDR3 DNA reads TGTGCCAGCAGCCCTGGGGGCGGGACCAATGAGCAGTTCTTC. Its translation: CASSPGGGTNEQFF.

Only a few counts were recorded for this clonotype. The chain links TRBV19 to TRBJ2-2; TRBD1 is a possible D gene (5 bases). The V end was cut by 6 bases, the J end by 0 bases, with 11 bases between. The germline V gene has CDR1 LNHDA and CDR2 SQIVND (reference sequence). The CDR3 spans 15 residues. In DNA form, the CDR3 reads TGTGCCAGTAGATCCAGACAGTCGAACACCGGGGAGCTGTTTTTT. Translation: CASRSRQSNTGELFF.

This clonotype has more than one count but fewer than ten. The chain is built from TRBV18 and TRBJ2-1; 11 bases agree with TRBD2. The CDR3 runs to 15 residues. CDR1 KGHSH and CDR2 LQKENI come from the germline V gene. The trim removed 3 bases at V and 9 bases at J, leaving 7 bases unmatched. CDR3 nucleotide sequence: TGTGCCAGCTCACCGAGCACTAGCGGGAGAGGTGAGCAGTTCTTC. It specifies CASSPSTSGRGEQFF.

The chain couples TRBV5-6 to TRBJ1-1; D possibly corresponds to TRBD1 (6 bases). The CDR3 spans 14 residues. V was cut by 3 bases and J by 5 bases, with 14 bases left in between. Germline assignment: CDR1 SGHDT and CDR2 YYEEEE. The CDR3 sequence is CASSSKGGRTEAFF. For the CDR3, the DNA is TGTGCCAGCAGCTCCAAGGGGGGCCGGACTGAAGCTTTCTTT.

Concerning this clonotype: Since a much larger clone is just one base distant, this may be a read error. The chain has TRBV27 and TRBJ2-6; no definite D call. Germline lookup yields CDR1 MNHEY and CDR2 SMNVEV (reference sequence). The CDR3 consists of 14 residues. Trimming removed 6 bases from V and 0 bases from J, with 6 bases in between. For the CDR3, the DNA is TGTGCCAGCAGCCGACACTCTGGGGCCAACGTCCTGACTTTC. It encodes CASSRHSGANVLTF.

The J gene is TRBJ2-1, the V gene TRBV11-2; a possible D gene is TRBD2 (6 bases). The CDR3 loop spans 13 amino acids. Trimming cost V 7 bases and J 7 bases, with 14 bases left between them. Per the germline V gene, CDR1 is SGHAT and CDR2 is FQNNGV. DNA of the CDR3: TGTGCCAGCATCGGGACTCGAAGGAATGAGCAGTTCTTC. It specifies CASIGTRRNEQFF.

This clonotype was seen repeatedly, ten times or more. The chain has TRBV7-2 and TRBJ2-2; D tentatively fits TRBD1 or TRBD2 (6 bases each). Looked up from germline, CDR1 is SGHTA and CDR2 is FQGNSA. V lost 6 bases to trimming and J lost 2 bases, with 7 bases between them. The CDR3 totals 13 residues. The CDR3 DNA reads as TGTGCCAGCAGGGGGGGCAACACCGGGGAGCTGTTTTTT. It is translated as CASRGGNTGELFF. Together with reference TRBV7-2 and TRBJ2-2, the CDR3 gives the full variable domain: GAGVSQSPSNKVTEKGKDVELRCDPISGHTALYWYRQSLGQGLEFLIYFQGNSAPDKSGLPSDRFSAERTGGSVSTLTIQRTQQEDSAVYLCASRGGNTGELFFGEGSRLTVL.

This chain uses TRBV6-6 with TRBJ2-5, with D perhaps TRBD2 (6 bases). The CDR3 is 17 amino acids. Germline CDR1 and CDR2: MNHNY and SVGAGI (reference sequence). V was shortened by 0 bases and J by 5 bases, with 19 bases between the two germline ends. The DNA of the CDR3 is TGTGCCAGCAGTTACTCACTAGGCGGGACCTCAATGGAGACCCAGTACTTC. Protein product: CASSYSLGGTSMETQYF.

V usage is TRBV6-8 and J usage is TRBJ2-7; D may be TRBD2 (5 bases). The CDR3 loop spans 15 amino acids. V was pared by 0 bases and J by 8 bases, with 17 bases between. Germline values: CDR1 MNHGY, CDR2 SAAAGT. CDR3 coding DNA: TGTGCCAGCAGTTACTCGAGGACTGGCGATGGAAAGCAGTACGTC. This encodes CASSYSRTGDGKQYV.

The rearrangement links TRBV9 to TRBJ2-2; D gene uncertain. This CDR3 has 13 residues. The germline V gene has CDR1 SGDLS and CDR2 YYNGEE. The V end lost 3 bases, the J end lost 1 base, and 4 bases lay between the germline ends. The CDR3 sequence: CASSAENTGELFF. In DNA form, the CDR3 reads TGTGCCAGCAGCGCAGAGAACACCGGGGAGCTGTTTTTT.

The V call is TRBV7-8, the J call TRBJ2-2; perhaps TRBD2 as D (6 bases). This CDR3 has 14 residues. Germline V lookup: CDR1 SGHVS, CDR2 FQNEAQ. The V and J ends lost 5 bases and 6 bases respectively, with 13 bases between them. The DNA of the CDR3 is TGTGCCAGCAGCACCGGGACTTCAGCCGGGGAGCTGTTTTTT. This sequence encodes CASSTGTSAGELFF.

The chain joins TRBV19 to TRBJ2-2; unclear D gene. This CDR3 comprises 16 residues. V lost 3 bases, J lost 2 bases, and 13 bases lay in between. Germline V gene lookup returns CDR1 LNHDA and CDR2 SQIVND (reference sequence). CDR3 coding DNA: TGTGCCAGTAGTATTATGGGCAGGTCAAACACCGGGGAGCTGTTTTTT. Protein: CASSIMGRSNTGELFF.

The rearrangement uses TRBV12-3 or TRBV12-4 and TRBJ2-7; D not resolved. The V gene lost 3 bases and the J gene lost 2 bases, with 5 bases spanning the gap. The CDR3 consists of 12 residues. CDR3 nucleotides: TGTGCCAGCAGTTTGATCCCCTACGAGCAGTACTTC. It encodes CASSLIPYEQYF.

This clonotype was found a few times. The chain uses TRBV20-1 and TRBJ1-3, with TRBD1 matching 10 bases. Unmatched junction bases numbered 8, after V lost 5 bases and J lost 7 bases. This CDR3 is 14 amino acids long. Germline values: CDR1 DFQATT, CDR2 SNEGSKA (reference sequence). The CDR3 region has the DNA TGCAGTGCTTACTTTCCGGGACAGGGGAACACCATATATTTT. It yields the protein CSAYFPGQGNTIYF.

The chain is built from TRBV27 and TRBJ2-7; 11 bases agree with TRBD2. The germline V gene encodes CDR1 MNHEY and CDR2 SMNVEV (reference sequence). CDR3 length equals 15 residues. V was pared by 5 bases and J by 2 bases, with 5 bases of the junction left unmatched. The CDR3 reads CASSLLAGAAYEQYV. CDR3 nucleotides: TGTGCCAGCAGTCTACTAGCGGGAGCCGCCTACGAGCAGTACGTC.

The chain carries TRBV7-2 and TRBJ2-7, with 14 bases matching TRBD2. The CDR3 is 15 amino acids. The V gene end was trimmed by 3 bases and the J gene end by 7 bases; junction bases not matched to a gene: 5. Germline lookup yields CDR1 SGHTA and CDR2 FQGNSA. The CDR3 reads CASSLRTSGRREQYV. The CDR3 DNA reads TGTGCCAGCAGCTTGAGGACTAGCGGGAGGCGGGAGCAGTACGTC.

This clonotype was seen once. V and J are TRBV6-7 and TRBJ1-5; TRBD1 might be the D (5 bases). TRBV6-7 belongs to the ORF category, with a function that is uncertain. V was trimmed by 5 bases and J by 7 bases, leaving 27 bases between them. The CDR3 totals 18 residues. CDR3 in amino acids: CASSPGGGWAVFGQPQHF. CDR3 in DNA: TGTGCCAGCAGTCCCGGGGGAGGGTGGGCCGTTTTCGGGCAGCCCCAGCATTTT.

This clonotype came up many times. The V and J genes are TRBV7-2 and TRBJ2-7; possibly TRBD1 or TRBD2 for D (6 bases each). CDR3 size: 14 residues. The ends were cut back, 1 base at V and 4 bases at J, with 11 bases in the middle. In germline, CDR1 is SGHTA, CDR2 FQGNSA. In DNA, the CDR3 is TGTGCCAGCAGCTTAGAGGGGGGCCAGTACGAGCAGTACTTC. Translated, it gives CASSLEGGQYEQYF.

The genes are TRBV4-1 and TRBJ2-7; D could derive from TRBD1 or TRBD2 (5 bases each). CDR3 length equals 13 residues. V dropped 5 bases and J dropped 5 bases, with 13 bases sitting between them. Germline assignment: CDR1 MGHRA and CDR2 YSYEKL. The CDR3 nucleotides read TGCGCCAGCAGCTCAATCGGGACGGACGAGCAGTACTTC. Translating gives CASSSIGTDEQYF.

The chain is built from TRBV28 and TRBJ1-6; no reliable D call. The CDR3 spans 12 residues. The V gene lost 6 bases and the J gene lost 9 bases, with 9 bases spanning the gap. CDR1 and CDR2 (germline): MDHEN, SYDVKM. CDR3 DNA: TGTGCCAGCAGAATTATGGGTTCACCCCTCCACTTT. Protein sequence: CASRIMGSPLHF.

The chain recombines TRBV5-1 with TRBJ1-1; TRBD1 might be the D (6 bases). With 0 bases removed from V and 1 base from J, the gap between germline ends came to 13 bases. Looked up from germline, CDR1 is SGHRS and CDR2 is YFSETQ. This CDR3 comprises 16 residues. This CDR3 is CASSLAPTGRNTEAFF. CDR3 bases: TGCGCCAGCAGCTTGGCCCCGACAGGACGGAACACTGAAGCTTTCTTT.

This clonotype was counted between two and nine times. The genes are TRBV4-1 and TRBJ2-7; the match to TRBD1 covers 11 bases. Germline CDR1 reads MGHRA; CDR2 reads YSYEKL. The CDR3 loop spans 15 amino acids. V lost 2 bases and J lost 3; bases outside the gene matches: 3. CDR3 nucleotide sequence: TGCGCCAGCAGCCAACCCGGGACAGGGGGCTACGAGCAGTACTTC. It encodes CASSQPGTGGYEQYF.

There are a few counts of this clonotype. CDR3 nucleotides: TGTGCCAGCAGCTTTAATCCCTCACAGAACACCGGGGAGCTGTTTTTT. It yields the protein CASSFNPSQNTGELFF. The chain links TRBV5-6 to TRBJ2-2; D unresolved. The ends were cut back, 2 bases at V and 1 base at J, with 12 bases in the middle. CDR1 SGHDT and CDR2 YYEEEE come from the germline V gene. There are 16 residues in the CDR3.

This clonotype was seen more than once but under ten times. In DNA form, the CDR3 reads TGTGCCAGCAGTGACCGCACCACAGATACGCAGTATTTT. It yields the protein CASSDRTTDTQYF. This chain joins TRBV6-4 and TRBJ2-3; D gene unclear. The V end lost 2 bases, the J end lost 2 bases, and 5 bases lay between the germline ends. CDR1 is MRHNA, CDR2 SNTAGT, per germline. The CDR3 has 13 amino acids.

This CDR3 is CASSISLDQPQHF. In nucleotides, the CDR3 is TGTGCCAGTAGTATTTCGTTAGATCAGCCCCAGCATTTT. J is TRBJ1-5 and V is TRBV19; D call uncertain. V was pared by 3 bases and J by 5 bases, with 8 bases between. The CDR3 totals 13 residues. Germline assignment: CDR1 LNHDA and CDR2 SQIVND (reference sequence).